This T cell receptor (beta chain) was retrieved from a study of blood T cell repertoires in COVID-19. CDR1 MNHEY and CDR2 SVGAGI come from the germline V gene. The J segment lost 7 bases and the V segment lost 6 bases, leaving 4 bases of the junction unmatched. The CDR3 sequence is 15 residues long. Produced via immunoSEQ multiplex PCR; TCRdb's table is partial and in-frame only. The data hold some 320,000 clones, with over 85% observed a single time. This TCR derives from a woman younger than 45 with COVID-19, enrolled during active disease. Material for sequencing was peripheral blood. This chain joins TRBV6-5 and TRBJ2-1, with 15 bases that match TRBD2. As DNA, the CDR3 is TGTGCCAGCAGGGGGACTAGCGGGGGGCCAAATGAGCAGTTCTTC. Translated: CASRGTSGGPNEQFF.